A single sample is the source of the 26 T cell receptor beta chains below, sequenced in a study of post-analysis software for immune sequencing data. Study-level points and caveats: Patients showed TRBV5-6, TRBV5-1 and TRBV20-1 among a handful of TRBV segments more frequent than in controls.

Carried by the TCR beta cDNA libraries were unique molecular identifiers. TCRdb ran MiXCR on the PCR reads and lists one entry per CDR3 protein. The sample has roughly 800,000 distinct CDR3 sequences; around 46% are singletons. These TCRs' antigens remain unknown. The sequenced sample was blood. The receptors shown here come from a girl between 5 and 17 years old with multiple sclerosis.

This chain uses TRBV20-1 with TRBJ2-7; the match to TRBD2 covers 11 bases. The CDR3 runs to 15 residues. Losses at the gene ends were 5 bases for V and 3 bases for J; bases not matched to a gene: 9. Looked up from germline, CDR1 is DFQATT and CDR2 is SNEGSKA (reference sequence). The CDR3 bases are TGCAGTGCTGGTCACCCACTAGCGGGGGTCTACGAGCAGTACTTC. This sequence encodes CSAGHPLAGVYEQYF.

This clonotype has a handful of counts. This CDR3 is CASSQDRTVQETQYF. Here the CDR3 DNA reads TGCGCCAGCAGCCAAGATAGAACGGTCCAAGAGACCCAGTACTTC. V is TRBV4-1 and J is TRBJ2-5; D ambiguous. CDR3 length equals 15 residues. Germline CDR1 MGHRA, CDR2 YSYEKL. V lost 0 bases, J lost 1 base, and 9 bases lay in between.

This clonotype occurred a few times. The chain is built from TRBV4-1 and TRBJ2-1; D unclear. The V gene lost 5 bases and the J gene lost 8 bases, with 10 bases spanning the gap. The germline V gene encodes CDR1 MGHRA and CDR2 YSYEKL. This CDR3 has 12 residues. The CDR3 sequence is CASSGPGDEQFF. In DNA, the CDR3 is TGCGCCAGCAGCGGACCTGGCGATGAGCAGTTCTTC.

This clonotype was recorded only once. V and J are TRBV7-9 and TRBJ1-4; 7 bases line up with TRBD1. The CDR3 extends over 15 amino acids. J was trimmed by 1 base and V by 5 bases; bases with no gene match: 4. The germline CDR1 and CDR2 sequences are SEHNR and FQNEAQ (reference sequence). CDR3 region: CASSTRDRTNEKLFF. The DNA of the CDR3 is TGTGCCAGCAGCACCCGGGACAGAACTAATGAAAAACTGTTTTTT.

CDR3 nucleotide sequence: TGTGCCAGCTTGGGCGGGAGACCTTCCTACAATGAGCAGTTCTTC. It encodes CASLGGRPSYNEQFF. The rearrangement uses TRBV21-1 and TRBJ2-1; the D call in the table, TRBD2, was not verified against the DNA. TRBV21-1 is reported as a pseudogene. The CDR3 consists of 15 residues.

V gene TRBV2 combines with J gene TRBJ2-1, with D perhaps matching TRBD1 or TRBD2 (5 bases each). The J call is uncertain, as TRBJ2-7 better fits the DNA end. CDR3 length equals 16 residues. Germline CDR1 SNHLY, CDR2 FYNNEI. The CDR3 nucleotides are TGTGCCAGCAGGGACACACTAGTTTGGGCCGACAATGAGCAGTACTTC. This encodes CASRDTLVWADNEQYF.

The V gene is TRBV5-6, the J gene TRBJ2-1, with TRBD2 identical over 9 bases. Germline trimming cut 2 bases from V and 8 bases from J; bases unmatched to any gene: 11. Looked up from germline, CDR1 is SGHDT and CDR2 is YYEEEE. The CDR3 totals 16 residues. CDR3 loop: CASSLLAGTILHEQFF. The CDR3 DNA reads as TGTGCCAGCAGCTTACTAGCGGGCACCATCCTCCATGAGCAGTTCTTC.

The chain couples TRBV7-2 to TRBJ2-2; D is undetermined. This CDR3 contains 13 residues. From germline, CDR1 is SGHTA and CDR2 FQGNSA. The ends were cut back, 8 bases at V and 4 bases at J, with 11 bases in the middle. This chain's CDR3 is CASFLAGTGELFF. The CDR3, as DNA: TGTGCCAGCTTTTTAGCAGGCACCGGGGAGCTGTTTTTT.

V is TRBV20-1 and J is TRBJ1-2; D is ambiguous. Deletions cut 4 bases from V and 8 bases from J, with 17 bases between. CDR1 is DFQATT, CDR2 SNEGSKA, per germline (reference sequence). The CDR3 contains 13 residues. For the CDR3, the DNA is TGCAGTGCTAACGGGAACGAGTGGAGGGGCTACACCTTC. This gives the protein CSANGNEWRGYTF.

This clonotype was recorded a few times. The V and J genes are TRBV29-1 and TRBJ1-1; maybe TRBD1 (5 bases). V lost 8 bases, J lost 1 base, and 11 bases lay in between. Germline values: CDR1 SQVTM, CDR2 ANQGSEA. CDR3 size: 12 residues. The CDR3 here is CSCVQENTEAFF. DNA of the CDR3: TGCAGCTGCGTACAGGAGAACACTGAAGCTTTCTTT.

This clonotype has a count of ten or more. The CDR3 here is CASSLGGTGGSYEQYF. The DNA of the CDR3 is TGTGCCAGCAGTTTGGGTGGGACAGGGGGGTCCTACGAGCAGTACTTC. The chain recombines TRBV6-5 with TRBJ2-7; 11 bases agree with TRBD1. V gave up 4 bases and J gave up 1 base; unmatched junction bases: 6. The CDR3 runs 16 residues. Germline V gene data show CDR1 as MNHEY and CDR2 as SVGAGI.

This chain joins TRBV20-1 and TRBJ2-1; D might be TRBD1 or TRBD2, each matching 5 bases. Trimming took 3 bases from V and 6 from J, leaving 18 bases between them. The length of the CDR3 is 15 residues. Per the germline V gene, CDR1 is DFQATT and CDR2 is SNEGSKA (reference sequence). CDR3 DNA sequence: TGCAGTGCTAGGCACGGGGCTCGGCTTACCAATGAGCAGTTCTTC. Amino acid sequence: CSARHGARLTNEQFF.

This clonotype was picked up a small number of times. The rearrangement uses TRBV29-1 and TRBJ1-1; perhaps TRBD1 as D (6 bases). The CDR3 is 15 amino acids. Per germline, CDR1 SQVTM and CDR2 ANQGSEA. V lost 0 bases, J lost 1 base, and 12 bases lay in between. CDR3 coding DNA: TGCAGCGTTGAAGATTGGGGGACACCGAACACTGAAGCTTTCTTT. Its translation is CSVEDWGTPNTEAFF.

The chain employs TRBV13 and TRBJ2-1; TRBD2 is a possible D gene (6 bases). Deletions cut 0 bases from V and 8 bases from J, with 17 bases between. CDR3 size: 16 residues. Germline-derived CDR1 and CDR2 are PRHDT and FYEKMQ (reference sequence). CDR3 amino acids: CASSLGRGFPGDEQFF. For the CDR3, the DNA is TGTGCCAGCAGCTTAGGCCGGGGGTTTCCTGGCGATGAGCAGTTCTTC. Full variable domain (rest looked up from reference TRBV13 and TRBJ2-1): AAGVIQSPRHLIKEKRETATLKCYPIPRHDTVYWYQQGPGQDPQFLISFYEKMQSDKGSIPDRFSAQQFSDYHSELNMSSLELGDSALYFCASSLGRGFPGDEQFFGPGTRLTVL.

There are a few counts of this clonotype. The chain is built from TRBV29-1 and TRBJ2-1; 7 bases align to TRBD2. The CDR3 has 13 residues. Looked up from germline, CDR1 is SQVTM and CDR2 is ANQGSEA. V shed 1 base and J 8 bases; nucleotides not matched to a gene: 5. The CDR3: CSVEVVRGYEQFF. CDR3 nucleotide sequence: TGCAGCGTTGAAGTTGTGCGGGGGTATGAGCAGTTCTTC.

The rearrangement uses TRBV20-1 and TRBJ2-7; 9 bases are shared with TRBD2. Germline loops: CDR1 DFQATT, CDR2 SNEGSKA (reference sequence). V was pared by 3 bases and J by 7 bases, with 10 bases of the junction left unmatched. This CDR3 spans 14 amino acids. This chain's CDR3 is CSASTSGPYNEQYF. The CDR3 nucleotides are TGCAGTGCTAGTACTAGCGGGCCCTACAATGAGCAGTACTTC.

This chain uses TRBV20-1 with TRBJ1-5, with 8 bases matching TRBD1. Germline V gene lookup returns CDR1 DFQATT and CDR2 SNEGSKA (reference sequence). This CDR3 has 14 amino acids. Trimming took 6 bases from V and 2 from J; bases not matched to a gene: 6. The CDR3 here is CSATTGVGNQPQHF. DNA for the CDR3: TGCAGTGCCACGACAGGGGTAGGCAATCAGCCCCAGCATTTT.

As for this clonotype: A read error may account for a junction end that differs from germline. The J gene is TRBJ2-7, the V gene TRBV5-8; D gene ambiguous. The CDR3 has 18 residues. Germline-derived CDR1 and CDR2 are SGHTS and YDEGEE. The CDR3 nucleotides are TGTGCCGGCAGCTCATTTCCCCGCGGAAACCCCTATGACTACGAGCAGTACTTC. This sequence encodes CAGSSFPRGNPYDYEQYF.

There are a few counts of this clonotype. The rearrangement uses TRBV6-2 or TRBV6-3 and TRBJ2-5; no definite D call. In germline, CDR1 is MNHEY, CDR2 SVGEGT. The CDR3 runs to 14 residues. Trimming removed 2 bases from V and 2 bases from J, with 9 bases in between. The CDR3 spells CASSYARRQETQYF. The CDR3 coding sequence is TGTGCCAGCAGTTACGCTAGGCGACAAGAGACCCAGTACTTC.

The chain joins TRBV7-3 to TRBJ2-1; 9 bases align to TRBD2. The CDR3 has 15 residues. Unmatched junction bases numbered 4, after V lost 2 bases and J lost 5 bases. Germline CDR1 and CDR2: SGHTA and FQGTGA. The CDR3 nucleotides read TGTGCCAGCAGCTTAGCGGGAGGGCTTAACAATGAGCAGTTCTTC. Translated: CASSLAGGLNNEQFF. The entire variable domain, with the rest obtained from reference TRBV7-3 and TRBJ2-1, is as follows: GAGVSQTPSNKVTEKGKYVELRCDPISGHTALYWYRQSLGQGPEFLIYFQGTGAADDSGLPNDRFFAVRPEGSVSTLKIQRTERGDSAVYLCASSLAGGLNNEQFFGPGTRLTVL.

The sample holds a few counts of this clonotype. This rearrangement joins TRBV7-2 to TRBJ1-4; unclear D gene. Germline V gene sequence: CDR1 SGHTA, CDR2 FQGNSA. Deletions cut 2 bases from V and 8 bases from J, with 6 bases between. This CDR3 region has 12 residues. The CDR3 DNA follows: TGTGCCAGCAGCTTAAGATCGGAAAAACTGTTTTTT. Amino acids: CASSLRSEKLFF.

The chain is built from TRBV29-1 and TRBJ2-1; perhaps TRBD2 as D (6 bases). Germline lookup yields CDR1 SQVTM and CDR2 ANQGSEA. This CDR3 is 11 amino acids long. Trimming stripped 3 bases from V and 9 bases from J, with 9 bases between. DNA for the CDR3: TGCAGCGTTGAGGCGGGAAGTGAGCAGTTCTTC. Its translation: CSVEAGSEQFF.

The V and J genes are TRBV9 and TRBJ2-1; D is tentatively TRBD1 or TRBD2 (6 bases each). The CDR3 extends over 14 amino acids. Between the trimmed V and J ends, which lost 3 bases and 9 bases, there was a span of 16 bases. Germline values: CDR1 SGDLS, CDR2 YYNGEE. The CDR3 nucleotides are TGTGCCAGCAGCGGATCGCAGTGGGGGGCTGAGCAGTTCTTC. It yields the protein CASSGSQWGAEQFF. The complete variable domain, with remaining parts taken from reference TRBV9 and TRBJ2-1, reads DSGVTQTPKHLITATGQRVTLRCSPRSGDLSVYWYQQSLDQGLQFLIQYYNGEERAKGNILERFSAQQFPDLHSELNLSSLELGDSALYFCASSGSQWGAEQFFGPGTRLTVL.

The genes are TRBV27 and TRBJ1-2, with 7 bases fitting TRBD1. Germline V gene sequence: CDR1 MNHEY, CDR2 SMNVEV (reference sequence). This CDR3 spans 15 amino acids. The V segment lost 5 bases and the J segment 4 bases; nucleotides outside the gene matches: 10. The CDR3 protein is CASSPIRPGGYGYTF. The DNA of the CDR3 is TGTGCCAGCAGTCCTATTCGGCCAGGGGGCTATGGCTACACCTTC.

DNA for the CDR3: TGCGCCAGCAGCCAAGACCGGGGGGCAGCCTACGAGCAGTACTTC. This sequence encodes CASSQDRGAAYEQYF. V is TRBV4-3 and J is TRBJ2-7, with D possibly being TRBD2 (7 bases). The CDR3 consists of 15 residues. Germline V lookup: CDR1 LGHNA, CDR2 YSLEER. Trimming stripped 0 bases from V and 2 bases from J, with 11 bases between.

V is TRBV4-1 and J is TRBJ2-1, with 8 bases lining up with TRBD1. The germline CDR1 and CDR2 sequences are MGHRA and YSYEKL. The junction had 6 bases not matched to a gene; V was cut back by 3 bases and J by 8 bases. The CDR3 covers 14 residues. As DNA, the CDR3 is TGCGCCAGCAGCCAGTGGGGACAGGACGATGAGCAGTTCTTC. This gives the protein CASSQWGQDDEQFF.